What follows are 20 T cell receptor beta chains derived from one specimen sequenced in a study of blood T cell repertoires in COVID-19. Using immunoSEQ multiplex PCR, the repertoire was profiled, and TCRdb retains in-frame clones only, with some absent. This table has some 290,000 clones, roughly 90% appearing once. The sample comprised PBMCs or T cells enriched from blood (not recorded which). These receptors were taken from a woman aged 25 to 39 who had recovered from COVID-19.

The chain couples TRBV28 to TRBJ2-7; no clear D. Germline V gene sequence: CDR1 MDHEN, CDR2 SYDVKM. V lost 6 bases, J lost 7 bases, and 13 bases lay in between. The CDR3 spans 12 residues. CDR3 in amino acids: CASSLTSLEQYF. Here the CDR3 DNA reads TGTGCCAGCAGCCTAACGTCCTTAGAGCAGTACTTC.

Concerning this clone: Germline is not matched at one junction end, which may reflect a read error. This chain connects TRBV18 to TRBJ2-7, with D possibly TRBD2 on 6 matching bases. The CDR3 is 14 amino acids. Germline lookup yields CDR1 KGHSH and CDR2 LQKENI. As DNA, the CDR3 is TGTGCCAGCTCCGAGCGGGCCTACCCCTACGTGCAGTACTTC. Translation: CASSERAYPYVQYF.

This sequence joins TRBV19 and TRBJ2-7, with D perhaps TRBD1 (6 bases). From germline, CDR1 is LNHDA and CDR2 SQIVND (reference sequence). CDR3 size: 16 residues. Trimming stripped 6 bases from V and 5 bases from J, with 23 bases between. In DNA, the CDR3 is TGTGCCAGTAGCCCTACCCTTTTAAGGTGGGACAACGAGCAGTACTTC. Amino acids: CASSPTLLRWDNEQYF.

This clone appeared a single time. J is TRBJ1-1 and V is TRBV5-5; weak D call: TRBD1 (5 bases). The CDR3 sequence is 13 residues long. V was shortened by 1 base and J by 6 bases, with 10 bases between the two germline ends. CDR1 is SGHKS, CDR2 YYEKEE, per germline (reference sequence). Here the CDR3 DNA reads TGTGCCAGCAGCTTGCAGGGATTACCTGAAGCTTTCTTT. It is translated as CASSLQGLPEAFF.

This sequence joins TRBV5-4 and TRBJ1-2, with 9 bases matching TRBD1. Trimming took 0 bases from V and 7 from J; bases not matched to a gene: 7. Per germline, CDR1 SGHNT and CDR2 YYREEE (reference sequence). The CDR3 is 15 residues long. CDR3 DNA sequence: TGTGCCAGCAGCTTGGTCCAGGGACAGGGTAGTGGCTACACCTTC. This sequence encodes CASSLVQGQGSGYTF.

This chain uses TRBV28 with TRBJ2-7; D is perhaps TRBD2 (5 bases). The germline gives CDR1 MDHEN, CDR2 SYDVKM. The CDR3 runs 15 residues. Trimming took off 3 bases at V and 3 bases at J, with 15 bases between the two ends. DNA of the CDR3: TGTGCCAGCAGTTTGGATTGGGAGAGGGTCTACGAGCAGTACTTC. Translating gives CASSLDWERVYEQYF. Complete variable domain (other parts from reference TRBV28 and TRBJ2-7): DVKVTQSSRYLVKRTGEKVFLECVQDMDHENMFWYRQDPGLGLRLIYFSYDVKMKEKGDIPEGYSVSREKKERFSLILESASTNQTSMYLCASSLDWERVYEQYFGPGTRLTVT.

V usage is TRBV3-1 (or the pseudogene TRBV3-2) and J usage is TRBJ1-3; D might be TRBD1 (5 bases). CDR3 size: 14 residues. V was pared by 1 base and J by 10 bases, with 14 bases between. The germline gives CDR1 LGHDT, CDR2 YNNKEL (reference sequence). In DNA form, the CDR3 reads TGTGCCAGCAGCCAAGCGACCCTCCCAGGGACCATATATTTT. Amino acid sequence: CASSQATLPGTIYF.

The gene calls are TRBV29-1 and TRBJ1-3; the D is unclear. The CDR3 totals 16 residues. Between the trimmed V and J ends, which lost 7 bases and 0 bases, there was a span of 19 bases. Per germline, CDR1 SQVTM and CDR2 ANQGSEA. CDR3 nucleotide sequence: TGCAGCGCTCTCTTAATCCTTCCTACCTCTGGAAACACCATATATTTT. It specifies CSALLILPTSGNTIYF.

The chain carries TRBV4-1 and TRBJ2-5, with D perhaps TRBD2 (6 bases). Germline lookup yields CDR1 MGHRA and CDR2 YSYEKL. The CDR3 extends over 14 amino acids. Deletions cut 4 bases from V and 2 bases from J, with 11 bases between. The CDR3 spells CASSPAGGQETQYF. In nucleotides, the CDR3 is TGCGCCAGCAGCCCCGCTGGGGGGCAAGAGACCCAGTACTTC.

The J gene is TRBJ2-7, the V gene TRBV5-1; 11 bases line up with TRBD2. V lost 4 bases and J lost 5; bases outside the gene matches: 11. Germline CDR1 reads SGHRS; CDR2 reads YFSETQ. This CDR3 region has 16 residues. CDR3 nucleotide sequence: TGCGCCAGCAGCAAAGGCACTAGCGGGAGAGTAGACGAGCAGTACTTC. Residues: CASSKGTSGRVDEQYF.

Concerning this clone: Other nucleotide sequences in the sample specify the same CDR3. This sequence joins TRBV5-1 and TRBJ2-1; weak D call: TRBD2 (6 bases). The CDR3 sequence is 14 residues long. The V gene lost 4 bases and the J gene lost 5 bases, with 13 bases spanning the gap. Germline V gene lookup returns CDR1 SGHRS and CDR2 YFSETQ. CDR3 DNA sequence: TGCGCCAGCAGCCTAGCGTCGACCAACAATGAGCAGTTCTTC. As protein: CASSLASTNNEQFF.

The gene calls are TRBV6-1 and TRBJ2-7; no clear D gene. The CDR3 consists of 15 residues. CDR1 is MNHNS and CDR2 is SASEGT in the germline V gene. Between the trimmed V and J ends, which lost 2 bases and 2 bases, there was a span of 13 bases. CDR3 region: CASSEFFRATYEQYF. The DNA of the CDR3 is TGTGCCAGCAGTGAATTTTTCAGAGCGACCTACGAGCAGTACTTC.

The DNA of the CDR3 is TGCAGTGCTAGAATCCCTTACGAGCAGTACTTC. As protein: CSARIPYEQYF. The rearrangement joins TRBV20-1 to TRBJ2-7; D not resolved. Trimming shortened V by 2 bases and J by 4 bases, and 6 bases separated the two germline ends. CDR3 length equals 11 residues. CDR1 is DFQATT and CDR2 is SNEGSKA in the germline V gene (reference sequence).

The V gene is TRBV6-6, the J gene TRBJ1-2; TRBD1 aligns across 10 bases. This CDR3 has 14 residues. CDR1 is MNHNY, CDR2 SVGAGI, per germline (reference sequence). The V and J ends lost 7 bases and 0 bases, in that order; junction bases with no gene match: 2. In DNA form, the CDR3 reads TGTGCCAGCACGGGACAGGGGACTAACTATGGCTACACCTTC. Translation: CASTGQGTNYGYTF.

V is TRBV5-1 and J is TRBJ2-7; D possibly corresponds to TRBD2 (5 bases). V lost 0 bases, J lost 0 bases, and 13 bases lay in between. Germline values: CDR1 SGHRS, CDR2 YFSETQ. The CDR3 is made up of 16 amino acids. This CDR3 is CASSLDRLPNSYEQYF. For the CDR3, the DNA is TGCGCCAGCAGCTTGGACAGACTACCAAACTCCTACGAGCAGTACTTC.

This chain links TRBV7-9 with TRBJ2-5; 12 nucleotides agree with TRBD1. The CDR3 runs 15 residues. V was clipped by 5 bases and J by 5 bases; unmatched bases: 6. From germline, CDR1 is SEHNR and CDR2 FQNEAQ (reference sequence). CDR3 protein: CASSTGTGGLETQYF. The CDR3, as DNA: TGTGCCAGCAGCACCGGGACAGGGGGCTTGGAGACCCAGTACTTC.

The V and J genes are TRBV28 and TRBJ2-1, with 9 bases lining up with TRBD1. The germline V gene has CDR1 MDHEN and CDR2 SYDVKM. The CDR3 has 18 residues. Trimming at V came to 5 bases and at J to 7 bases, leaving 18 bases not matched to a gene. CDR3 region: CASSPSRTGVEVGNEQFF. CDR3 nucleotide sequence: TGTGCCAGCAGTCCGAGTAGGACAGGGGTGGAGGTGGGGAATGAGCAGTTCTTC.

This chain links TRBV5-8 with TRBJ2-7; a weak D match, TRBD2 (6 bases). The CDR3 runs 16 residues. Germline V lookup: CDR1 SGHTS, CDR2 YDEGEE. Trimming pared 4 bases from V and 0 bases from J, leaving 17 bases between. For the CDR3, the DNA is TGTGCCAGCAGCCCAGCGATAGCGGTTCCCTCCTACGAGCAGTACTTC. Amino acids: CASSPAIAVPSYEQYF.

V usage is TRBV7-2 and J usage is TRBJ1-4; D is unresolved. This CDR3 has 13 residues. V lost 6 bases, J lost 6 bases, and 11 bases lay in between. Germline CDR1 SGHTA, CDR2 FQGNSA. The CDR3 is CASSLQADEKLFF. In DNA form, the CDR3 reads TGTGCCAGCAGTCTCCAGGCTGATGAAAAACTGTTTTTT.

This clone was detected only once. The genes are TRBV10-3 and TRBJ2-7; 8 bases line up with TRBD2. Germline V CDR1 and CDR2: ENHRY, SYGVKD. CDR3 length equals 17 residues. Trimming at V came to 3 bases and at J to 1 base, leaving 11 bases not matched to a gene. The CDR3 protein is CAISDLFQSGGSYEQYF. In DNA, the CDR3 is TGTGCCATCAGTGATCTTTTTCAGAGCGGGGGATCCTACGAGCAGTACTTC.